This is a list of T cell receptor beta chains from one sample in a study of blood T cell repertoires in COVID-19. Clones were sequenced by immunoSEQ multiplex PCR, and TCRdb holds only the in-frame ones, with some missing. The repertoire holds more than 95,000 clones, with about four fifths as singletons. Sequences were obtained from peripheral blood. The source of these receptors is a man older than 75 with acute or convalescent COVID-19. Each CDR3 is given with its conserved first and last residue. A D gene is named only where the DNA matches it firmly. Expanded clones get a size class; other rows say once, few or many, or leave the size out.

NA	TRBJ2-1	TRBV19	NA	TGTGCCAGTAGTCTTAGCGGCCTTGAGCAGTTCTTC	CASSLSGLEQFF
NA	TRBJ1-2	TRBV5-1	NA	TGCGCCAGCAGCTTGTCTTCCTCCTCCTATTATGGCTACACCTTC	CASSLSSSSYYGYTF
TRBD1	TRBJ2-5	TRBV18	few	TGTGCCAGCTCACCACTGGGACAGTCAGGAGAGACCCAGTACTTC	CASSPLGQSGETQYF
NA	TRBJ2-2	TRBV7-6	NA	TGTGCCAGCAGCTTAAGCGGGACCGGGGAGCTGTTTTTT	CASSLSGTGELFF
NA	TRBJ1-3	TRBV9	NA	TGTGCCAGCAGCGTAGGTTTCAGACTCTCTGGAAACACCATATATTTT	CASSVGFRLSGNTIYF
NA	TRBJ1-1	TRBV6-5	NA	TGTGCCAGCAGCTCCAGACAGCTATATAACACTGAAGCTTTCTTT	CASSSRQLYNTEAFF
TRBD1	TRBJ2-7	TRBV19	NA	TGTGCCAGTAGTATACGGACAGGGGGTAGGGGCGAGCAGTACTTC	CASSIRTGGRGEQYF
TRBD2	TRBJ2-1	TRBV30	NA	TGTGCCTGGAGTGTGACCCGGGGACTACTTAAAGGGTACAATGAGCAGTTCTTC	CAWSVTRGLLKGYNEQFF
NA	TRBJ1-1	TRBV7-8	NA	TGTGCCAGCAGACCCCGGACACTAAAAGAAGCTTTCTTT	CASRPRTLKEAFF
TRBD1	TRBJ2-6	TRBV25-1	NA	TGTGCCAGCAGTGAAGGGACAGGGTCGTCCAACGTCCTGACTTTC	CASSEGTGSSNVLTF
TRBD2	TRBJ2-3	TRBV7-2	NA	TGTGCCAGCAGTCGAGGACTAGCTAGCACAGATACGCAGTATTTT	CASSRGLASTDTQYF
NA	TRBJ2-4	TRBV27	NA	TGTGCCAGCAGTTTTGATAGCGCCTTAGCCAAAAACATTCAGTACTTC	CASSFDSALAKNIQYF
NA	TRBJ1-6	TRBV28	NA	TGTGCCAGCAGTTCCCCCCGAGGGCGGGCACCCCTCCACTTT	CASSSPRGRAPLHF
TRBD1	TRBJ1-1	TRBV7-7	NA	TGTGCCAGCAGCTCCCAGTCAACCATGACAGGGTTCACTGAAGCTTTCTTT	CASSSQSTMTGFTEAFF
NA	TRBJ1-1	TRBV6-5	NA	TGTGCCAGCAGATCGATCCTTACAAGTCCCTTAGAAGCTTTCTTT	CASRSILTSPLEAFF
TRBD2	TRBJ2-5	TRBV9	NA	TGTGCCAGCAGCGTAGATCAGGCGGGAGGGTTAAAAGAGACCCAGTACTTC	CASSVDQAGGLKETQYF
TRBD1	TRBJ2-5	TRBV27	NA	TGTGCCAGCAGTTCCCCTCGGACAGGGGGCGCGAGTGAGACCCAGTACTTC	CASSSPRTGGASETQYF
TRBD1	TRBJ1-1	TRBV28	NA	TGTGCCAGCAGTTTCATTGGACAGGTCACTATGAACACTGAAGCTTTCTTT	CASSFIGQVTMNTEAFF